This T cell receptor beta chain was sequenced during a study of blood T cell repertoires in COVID-19. The CDR3 has 14 residues. Looked up from germline, CDR1 is SGHRS and CDR2 is YFSETQ. Trimming took 3 bases from V and 5 from J; bases not matched to a gene: 5. Clones were read by immunoSEQ multiplex PCR, and TCRdb kept only the in-frame ones, dropping some. The table lists 200,000 or so clones, 84% of them singletons, with 6.5% to 9.5% in the top ten. Input material: PBMCs or T cells enriched from blood (not recorded which). V is TRBV5-1 and J is TRBJ2-7; 10 bases fit TRBD1. The receptor's source is a man aged 35 to 55 who had recovered from COVID-19. The CDR3 nucleotides read TGCGCCAGCAGCTCGGGACAGGGGAGCAACGAGCAGTACTTC. Protein sequence: CASSSGQGSNEQYF.